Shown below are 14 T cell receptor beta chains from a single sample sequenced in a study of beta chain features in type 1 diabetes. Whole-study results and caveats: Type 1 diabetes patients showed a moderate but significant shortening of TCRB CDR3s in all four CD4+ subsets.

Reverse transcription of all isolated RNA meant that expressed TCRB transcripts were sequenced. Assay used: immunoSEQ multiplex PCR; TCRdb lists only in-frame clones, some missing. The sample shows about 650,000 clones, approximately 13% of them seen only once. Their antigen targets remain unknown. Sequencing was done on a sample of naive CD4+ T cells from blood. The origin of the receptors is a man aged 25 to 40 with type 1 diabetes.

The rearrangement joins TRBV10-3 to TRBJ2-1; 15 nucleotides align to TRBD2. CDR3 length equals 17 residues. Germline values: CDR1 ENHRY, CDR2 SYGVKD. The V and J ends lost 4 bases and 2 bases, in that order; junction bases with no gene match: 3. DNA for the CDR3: TGTGCCATCAGTGGGACTAGCGGGGGGGCAACCTACAATGAGCAGTTCTTC. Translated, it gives CAISGTSGGATYNEQFF.

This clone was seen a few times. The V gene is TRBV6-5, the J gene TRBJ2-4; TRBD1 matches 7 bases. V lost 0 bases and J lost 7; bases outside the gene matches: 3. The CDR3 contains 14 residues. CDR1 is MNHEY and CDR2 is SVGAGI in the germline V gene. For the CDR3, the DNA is TGTGCCAGCAGTTACTCAGAAGGGGGCAACATTCAGTACTTC. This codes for CASSYSEGGNIQYF.

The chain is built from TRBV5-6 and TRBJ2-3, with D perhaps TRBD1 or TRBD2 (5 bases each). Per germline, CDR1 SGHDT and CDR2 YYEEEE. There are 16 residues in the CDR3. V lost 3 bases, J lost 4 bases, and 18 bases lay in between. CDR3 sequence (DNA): TGTGCCAGCAGCTCCGGGACCCGGGTCTTGGCAGATACGCAGTATTTT. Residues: CASSSGTRVLADTQYF.

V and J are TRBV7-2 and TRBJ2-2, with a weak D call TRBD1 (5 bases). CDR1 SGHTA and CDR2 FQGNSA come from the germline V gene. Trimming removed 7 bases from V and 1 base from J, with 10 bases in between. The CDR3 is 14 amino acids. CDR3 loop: CASNFGQNTGELFF. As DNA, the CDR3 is TGTGCCAGCAACTTCGGACAGAACACCGGGGAGCTGTTTTTT.

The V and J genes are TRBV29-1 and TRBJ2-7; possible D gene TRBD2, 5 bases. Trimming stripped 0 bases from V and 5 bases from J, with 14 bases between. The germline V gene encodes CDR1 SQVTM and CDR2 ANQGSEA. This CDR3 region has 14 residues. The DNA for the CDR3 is TGCAGCGTTGAAGATCTTAACGGACTCAACGAGCAGTACTTC. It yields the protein CSVEDLNGLNEQYF.

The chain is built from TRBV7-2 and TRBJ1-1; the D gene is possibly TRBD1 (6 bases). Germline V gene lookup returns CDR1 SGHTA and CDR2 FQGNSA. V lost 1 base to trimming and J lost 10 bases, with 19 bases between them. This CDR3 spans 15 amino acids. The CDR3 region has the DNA TGTGCCAGCAGCTTAGACATCCAGGGGTGGGCTGGAGCTTTCTTT. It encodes CASSLDIQGWAGAFF.

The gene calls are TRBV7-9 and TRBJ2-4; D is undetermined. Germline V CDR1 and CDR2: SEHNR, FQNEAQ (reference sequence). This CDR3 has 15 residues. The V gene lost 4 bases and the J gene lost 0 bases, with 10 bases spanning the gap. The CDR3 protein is CASSSPDGAKNIQYF. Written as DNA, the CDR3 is TGTGCCAGCAGCTCGCCGGACGGAGCCAAAAACATTCAGTACTTC.

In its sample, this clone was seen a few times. In nucleotides, the CDR3 is TGTGCCAGCAGTCCTCAGCGGGGGGGCTACGAGCAGTACTTC. This gives the protein CASSPQRGGYEQYF. The V call is TRBV2, the J call TRBJ2-7; 10 bases are a match to TRBD2. V lost 5 bases, J lost 3 bases, and 4 bases stayed unmatched. The CDR3 contains 14 residues. Germline V gene sequence: CDR1 SNHLY, CDR2 FYNNEI.

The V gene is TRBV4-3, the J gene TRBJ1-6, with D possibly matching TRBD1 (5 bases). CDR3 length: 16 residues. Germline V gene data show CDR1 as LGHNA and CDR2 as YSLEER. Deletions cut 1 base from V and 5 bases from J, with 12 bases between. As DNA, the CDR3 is TGCGCCAGCAGCCAAGCGAGGGGCCAGCATAATTCACCCCTCCACTTT. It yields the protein CASSQARGQHNSPLHF.

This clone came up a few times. CDR3: CATSRAGLAGEDTQYF. The CDR3 coding sequence is TGTGCCACCAGCAGAGCTGGCCTAGCGGGGGAAGATACGCAGTATTTT. This sequence joins TRBV15 and TRBJ2-3, with 10 bases fitting TRBD2. The germline CDR1 and CDR2 sequences are LNHNV and YYDKDF (reference sequence). The CDR3 has 16 residues. The V segment lost 1 base and the J segment 5 bases; nucleotides outside the gene matches: 6.

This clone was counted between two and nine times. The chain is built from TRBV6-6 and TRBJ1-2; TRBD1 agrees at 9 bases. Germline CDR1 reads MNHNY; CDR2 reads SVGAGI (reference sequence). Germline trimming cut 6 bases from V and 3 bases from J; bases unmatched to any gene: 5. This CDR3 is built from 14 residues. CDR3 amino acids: CASRGQGRYYGYTF. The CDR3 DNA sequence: TGTGCCAGCAGGGGACAGGGCAGGTACTATGGCTACACCTTC.

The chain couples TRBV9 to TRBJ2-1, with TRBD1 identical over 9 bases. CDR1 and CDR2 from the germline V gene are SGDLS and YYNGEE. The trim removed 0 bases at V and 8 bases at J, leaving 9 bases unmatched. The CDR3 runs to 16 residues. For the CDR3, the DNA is TGTGCCAGCAGCGTAGGTATCGGGACAGGGCGCTATGAGCAGTTCTTC. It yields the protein CASSVGIGTGRYEQFF.

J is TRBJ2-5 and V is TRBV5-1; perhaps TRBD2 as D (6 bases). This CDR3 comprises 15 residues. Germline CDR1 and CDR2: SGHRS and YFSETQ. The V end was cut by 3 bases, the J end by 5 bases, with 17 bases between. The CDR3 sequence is CASSSGGRSMETQYF. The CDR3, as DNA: TGCGCCAGCAGCTCCGGGGGTAGGAGTATGGAGACCCAGTACTTC.

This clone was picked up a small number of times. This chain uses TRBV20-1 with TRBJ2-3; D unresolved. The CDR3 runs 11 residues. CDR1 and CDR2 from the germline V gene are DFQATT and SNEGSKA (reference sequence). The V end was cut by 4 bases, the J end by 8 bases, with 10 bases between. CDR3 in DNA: TGCAGTGCTACAATCCGAGGTACGCAGTATTTT. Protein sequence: CSATIRGTQYF.